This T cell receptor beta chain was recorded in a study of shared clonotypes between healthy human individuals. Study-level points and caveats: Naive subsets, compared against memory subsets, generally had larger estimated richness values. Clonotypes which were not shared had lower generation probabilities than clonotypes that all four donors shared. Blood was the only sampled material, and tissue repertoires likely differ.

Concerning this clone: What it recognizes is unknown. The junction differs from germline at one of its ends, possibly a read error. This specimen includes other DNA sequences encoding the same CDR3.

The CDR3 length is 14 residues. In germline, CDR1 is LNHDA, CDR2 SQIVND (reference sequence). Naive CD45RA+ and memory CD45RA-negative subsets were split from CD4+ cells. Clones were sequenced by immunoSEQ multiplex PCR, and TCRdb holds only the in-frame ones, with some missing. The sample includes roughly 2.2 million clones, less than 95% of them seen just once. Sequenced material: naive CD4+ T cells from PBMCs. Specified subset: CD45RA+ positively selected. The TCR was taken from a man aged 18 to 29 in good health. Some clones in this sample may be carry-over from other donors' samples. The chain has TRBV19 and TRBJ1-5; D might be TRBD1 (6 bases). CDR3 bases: TGTGCCAGTAGCATAGGGGGTAGCAATCAGCCCCAGCATTTT. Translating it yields CASSIGGSNQPQHF. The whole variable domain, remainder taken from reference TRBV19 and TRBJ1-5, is DGGITQSPKYLFRKEGQNVTLSCEQNLNHDAMYWYRQDPGQGLRLIYYSQIVNDFQKGDIAEGYSVSREKKESFPLTVTSAQKNPTAFYLCASSIGGSNQPQHFGDGTRLSIL.